The TCR beta chain under discussion was sequenced for a study of cytotoxic CD8 clonotypes in ibrutinib-treated CLL. Overall study findings and caveats: Few clonotypes were public, and these shrank or held steady under treatment. The clonality went up when patients responded to ibrutinib and dropped back toward baseline at progression.

As concerns this clone: What it binds is not known.

In germline, CDR1 is DFQATT, CDR2 SNEGSKA (reference sequence). The CDR3 runs 9 residues. V lost 5 bases, J lost 8 bases, and 6 bases lay in between. Depth targeted 1 in 200,000 to 1 in 1 million T cells, averaging approximately 9.3x coverage per clonotype. Assay: immunoSEQ multiplex PCR; the TCRdb copy retains only in-frame clones and omits some. The sample carries over 75,000 clones, more than 75% recorded once. The chain employs TRBV20-1 and TRBJ1-2; D is ambiguous. The starting material was PBMCs, obtained after 12 months of ibrutinib treatment. The source of this sequence is a human donor with chronic lymphocytic leukemia. In DNA, the CDR3 is TGCAGTGCTGGGGAGGGCTACACCTTC. It is translated as CSAGEGYTF.